The present TCR beta chain was sequenced within a study of T cells in narcolepsy. Germline CDR1 and CDR2: SGHRS and YFSETQ. The V and J ends lost 3 bases and 7 bases, in that order; junction bases with no gene match: 8. The CDR3 is made up of 15 amino acids. To note about this clone: Its antigen is currently unknown.

The assay was immunoSEQ multiplex PCR, and TCRdb's table has in-frame clones only and misses some. Here the sample spans roughly 20,000 clones, approximately 80% being singletons. Broader study findings: Healthy controls reportedly lacked the autoreactive clonotypes serially found in patients' blood. Autoreactive HCRT-specific and TRIB2-specific clonotypes were marked in same-patient CSF-versus-blood CD4+ comparisons.

The origin of this receptor is a human donor in good health. Material: memory (CD45RA-) CD4+ T cells from blood. The chain couples TRBV5-1 to TRBJ1-3; TRBD1 aligns across 9 bases. The CDR3 reads CASSWSSGTGNTIYF. CDR3 DNA: TGCGCCAGCAGCTGGAGTTCCGGGACAGGGAACACCATATATTTT.